The T cell receptor beta chain described here comes from a study of identical twins. CDR1 is DFQATT and CDR2 is SNEGSKA in the germline V gene (reference sequence). This CDR3 has 14 amino acids. V lost 6 bases to trimming and J lost 2 bases; unmatched junction nucleotides: 5. Using its own MiXCR run on the 5' RACE reads, TCRdb lists one record per CDR3 protein. The repertoire holds 520,000 or so distinct CDR3 sequences, with around 20% as singletons. These data were also filed under a second study, of T cells expressing NK-cell markers. That source notes: Seven HCMV-seropositive donors and one seronegative donor made up the eight sequenced donors.

The sequence was collected from a woman under 30 in good health. The V gene is TRBV20-1, the J gene TRBJ2-3; 10 bases agree with TRBD2. The sequencing input was CD4+ T cells sorted from blood. The CDR3 sequence: CSAPTSGTTDTQYF. CDR3 bases: TGCAGTGCCCCCACTAGCGGGACCACAGATACGCAGTATTTT.